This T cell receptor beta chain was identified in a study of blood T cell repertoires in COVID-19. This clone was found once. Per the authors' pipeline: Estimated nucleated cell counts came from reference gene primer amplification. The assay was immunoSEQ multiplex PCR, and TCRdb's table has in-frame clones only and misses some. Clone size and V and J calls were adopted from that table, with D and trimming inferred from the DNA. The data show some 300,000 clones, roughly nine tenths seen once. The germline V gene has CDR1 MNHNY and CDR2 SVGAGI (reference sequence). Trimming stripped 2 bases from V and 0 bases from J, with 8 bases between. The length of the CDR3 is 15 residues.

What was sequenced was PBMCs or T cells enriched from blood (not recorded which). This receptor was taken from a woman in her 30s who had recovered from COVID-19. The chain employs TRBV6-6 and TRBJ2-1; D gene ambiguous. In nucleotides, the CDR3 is TGTGCCAGCAGTTACGTATTTCGCTCCTACAATGAGCAGTTCTTC. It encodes CASSYVFRSYNEQFF.